This TCR beta chain stems from a study of shared clonotypes between healthy human individuals. The CDR3 has 16 residues. V shed 3 bases and J shed 2 bases, with 13 bases lying between them. The germline CDR1 and CDR2 sequences are MGHRA and YSYEKL. Sequencing used immunoSEQ multiplex PCR; TCRdb keeps in-frame clones, though not all of them. The data contain 2,500,000 or so clones, under 95% of them singletons. The V gene is TRBV4-1, the J gene TRBJ2-2, with D maybe TRBD1 (5 bases). The TCR originated in a man aged 18 to 35 in good health. Some clones in this sample may be carry-over from other donors' samples. Input material: naive CD4+ T cells from PBMCs. The subset here: CD45RA+ positively selected. CDR3 coding DNA: TGCGCCAGCAGCCAGAATTTAGGGGCCAACACCGGGGAGCTGTTTTTT. It encodes CASSQNLGANTGELFF.